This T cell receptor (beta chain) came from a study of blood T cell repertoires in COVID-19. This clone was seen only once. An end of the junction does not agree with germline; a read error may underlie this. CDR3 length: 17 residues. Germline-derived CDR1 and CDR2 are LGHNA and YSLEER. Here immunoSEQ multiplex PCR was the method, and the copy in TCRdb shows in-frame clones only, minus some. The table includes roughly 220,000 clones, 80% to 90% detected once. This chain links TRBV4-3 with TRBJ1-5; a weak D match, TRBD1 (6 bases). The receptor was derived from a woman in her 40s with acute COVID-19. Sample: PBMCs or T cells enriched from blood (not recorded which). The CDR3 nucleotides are TGCGCCAGCAGCAAAGACAGGATCCGGGATAGCAATCAGCCCCAGCATTTT. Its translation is CASSKDRIRDSNQPQHF.